This TCR beta chain stems from a study of shared clonotypes between healthy human individuals. Genomic DNA belonging to each subset was distributed in equal measure over several immunoSEQ plates. Produced via immunoSEQ multiplex PCR; TCRdb's table is partial and in-frame only. The sample has hundreds of thousands of clones, roughly 98% seen once. The naive CD8 fraction comprised CD45RO-negative cells positively selected for CCR7 and excluded terminally differentiated effector memory CD45RA+ cells. The germline V gene encodes CDR1 SEHNR and CDR2 FQNEAQ (reference sequence). The CDR3 is 16 residues long. J lost 4 bases, V lost 3 bases, and 9 bases had no gene match.

Sequenced material: naive CD8+ T cells sorted from blood. The chain links TRBV7-9 to TRBJ1-1, with TRBD1 identical over 9 bases. The receptor was derived from a man aged 25 to 40 in good health. The CDR3 loop reads CASSFETGGHRTEAFF. As DNA, the CDR3 is TGTGCCAGCAGCTTCGAAACAGGGGGCCATCGCACTGAAGCTTTCTTT.